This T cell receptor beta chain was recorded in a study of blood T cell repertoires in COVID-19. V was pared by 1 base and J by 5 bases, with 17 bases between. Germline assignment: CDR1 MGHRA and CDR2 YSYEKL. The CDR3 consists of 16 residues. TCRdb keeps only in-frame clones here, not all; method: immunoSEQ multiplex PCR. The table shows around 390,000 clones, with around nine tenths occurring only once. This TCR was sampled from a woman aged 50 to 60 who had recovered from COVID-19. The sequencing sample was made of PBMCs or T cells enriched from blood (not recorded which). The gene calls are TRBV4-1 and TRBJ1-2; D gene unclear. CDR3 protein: CASSQGEAKAGYGYTF. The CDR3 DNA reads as TGCGCCAGCAGCCAAGGGGAGGCAAAAGCTGGGTATGGCTACACCTTC.